The 31 T cell receptor beta chains given below trace back to one sample, sequenced in a study of PD-1 blockade in classical Hodgkin lymphoma. Relapses following autologous stem cell transplantation were seen in all patients, with brentuximab vedotin exposure varying. The table came from immunoSEQ multiplex PCR; TCRdb's copy has only in-frame clones and leaves some out. Found here are about 41,000 clones, 65% to 80% of them singletons; the top ten hold under 25%. The sample here was peripheral blood mononuclear cells (PBMCs), taken at baseline. Receptor source: a human donor with classical Hodgkin lymphoma.

This clone has a single count. V usage is TRBV6-5 and J usage is TRBJ1-1, with D hard to call. Germline V gives CDR1 MNHEY, CDR2 SVGAGI. The CDR3 is 15 residues long. V shed 6 bases and J shed 4 bases, with 18 bases lying between them. CDR3 coding DNA: TGTGCCAGCAGACCTACGACATGGGGAAGCACTGAAGCTTTCTTT. Translated, it gives CASRPTTWGSTEAFF.

J is TRBJ1-1 and V is TRBV14, with D perhaps matching TRBD1 (5 bases). Trimming removed 0 bases from V and 11 bases from J, with 10 bases in between. This CDR3 is 12 amino acids long. In germline, CDR1 is SGHDN, CDR2 FVKESK. CDR3 region: CASSQEPGMAFF. The CDR3 coding sequence is TGTGCCAGCAGCCAAGAACCAGGGATGGCTTTCTTT.

J is TRBJ2-2 and V is TRBV15, with D unclear. This CDR3 has 14 amino acids. Germline V gives CDR1 LNHNV, CDR2 YYDKDF (reference sequence). V was pared by 2 bases and J by 4 bases, with 8 bases between. In nucleotides, the CDR3 is TGTGCCACCAGCAGAAGCAAAGGCACCGGGGAGCTGTTTTTT. The encoded protein is CATSRSKGTGELFF.

CDR3 sequence: CASSSRWGPYEQYF. Written as DNA, the CDR3 is TGTGCCAGCAGTTCTCGATGGGGACCCTACGAGCAGTACTTC. The rearrangement links TRBV6-1 to TRBJ2-7; D is perhaps TRBD1 or TRBD2 (5 bases each). The CDR3 has 14 residues. V lost 5 bases and J lost 2, with 13 bases in between. Germline V gene data show CDR1 as MNHNS and CDR2 as SASEGT.

The chain joins TRBV7-9 to TRBJ2-7; D is undetermined. The V end was cut by 1 base, the J end by 1 base, with 11 bases between. Germline CDR1 and CDR2: SEHNR and FQNEAQ (reference sequence). CDR3 length equals 15 residues. The CDR3 sequence is CASSLGLPTSYEQYF. The CDR3, as DNA: TGTGCCAGCAGCTTAGGGCTTCCTACATCCTACGAGCAGTACTTC.

V and J are TRBV18 and TRBJ1-1; 7 positions match TRBD1. The germline V gene has CDR1 KGHSH and CDR2 LQKENI. This CDR3 comprises 15 residues. The ends lost 3 bases at V and 3 bases at J; junction bases unmatched: 7. CDR3 sequence (DNA): TGTGCCAGCTCACCCCGACAGGGAACGGACACTGAAGCTTTCTTT. It is translated as CASSPRQGTDTEAFF.

This chain connects TRBV11-1 to TRBJ2-7; 8 nucleotides agree with TRBD2. From germline, CDR1 is SGHAT and CDR2 FQDESV (reference sequence). The CDR3 loop spans 15 amino acids. V lost 1 base and J lost 0; bases outside the gene matches: 2. CDR3 bases: TGTGCCAGCAGCTTAGTGGGACTAGACTCCTACGAGCAGTACTTC. Translation gives CASSLVGLDSYEQYF.

With respect to this clone: The sample contains more than one DNA sequence encoding this CDR3. The chain combines TRBV6-1 with TRBJ2-7; D remains ambiguous. V was cut by 2 bases and J by 0 bases, with 8 bases left in between. Germline CDR1 MNHNS, CDR2 SASEGT. The CDR3 has 14 residues. The CDR3 DNA reads TGTGCCAGCAGTGAACAGTTTAGCTCCTACGAGCAGTACTTC. Its translation is CASSEQFSSYEQYF.

This chain links TRBV30 with TRBJ1-1; 9 nucleotides agree with TRBD1. V was pared by 8 bases and J by 6 bases, with 4 bases of the junction left unmatched. The CDR3 has 11 amino acids. Germline loops: CDR1 GTSNPN, CDR2 SVGIG (reference sequence). The DNA for the CDR3 is TGTGCCGAGGACAGGGGCGCTGAAGCTTTCTTT. This translates into CAEDRGAEAFF.

The chain uses TRBV27 and TRBJ2-5; perhaps TRBD1 as D (5 bases). Germline CDR1 MNHEY, CDR2 SMNVEV (reference sequence). The V end was cut by 3 bases, the J end by 4 bases, with 12 bases between. The CDR3 is made up of 14 amino acids. CDR3 nucleotides: TGTGCCAGCAGTTTTCTCCCTGACAGAGAGACCCAGTACTTC. Its protein product is CASSFLPDRETQYF.

Only one count was recorded for this clone. The chain joins TRBV27 to TRBJ2-1; a weak D match, TRBD1 (5 bases). The CDR3 extends over 15 amino acids. Between the trimmed V and J ends, which lost 3 bases and 9 bases, there was a span of 18 bases. The germline gives CDR1 MNHEY, CDR2 SMNVEV (reference sequence). CDR3 nucleotide sequence: TGTGCCAGCAGTTTGTCAGCAGGGCGCTTTGGTGAGCAGTTCTTC. This gives the protein CASSLSAGRFGEQFF.

The CDR3 bases are TGTGCCAGCTCACCACCGATGGGGACTAATGAAAAACTGTTTTTT. Its protein is CASSPPMGTNEKLFF. The V gene is TRBV18, the J gene TRBJ1-4; no clear D gene. CDR1 and CDR2 from the germline V gene are KGHSH and LQKENI. This CDR3 has 15 amino acids. The germline V and J ends were trimmed by 0 bases and 2 bases, with 7 bases remaining between them.

The chain uses TRBV6-1 and TRBJ2-7; D is unresolved. Germline lookup yields CDR1 MNHNS and CDR2 SASEGT. CDR3 size: 10 residues. The V and J ends lost 8 bases and 3 bases respectively, with 5 bases between them. CDR3: CASGIYEQYF. The CDR3 coding sequence is TGTGCCAGCGGAATCTACGAGCAGTACTTC.

This chain links TRBV6-6 with TRBJ1-2; D possibly corresponds to TRBD1 (5 bases). The CDR3 runs to 15 residues. Germline V CDR1 and CDR2: MNHNY, SVGAGI (reference sequence). The V and J ends lost 6 bases and 4 bases respectively, with 18 bases between them. The CDR3 spells CASSPSWDLGYGYTF. The CDR3 DNA reads as TGTGCCAGCAGCCCATCCTGGGACTTAGGCTATGGCTACACCTTC.

The J gene is TRBJ1-5, the V gene TRBV23-1, with D possibly being TRBD1 (5 bases). TRBV23-1 is an ORF for which the function is uncertain. CDR3 size: 18 residues. V lost 4 bases, J lost 6 bases, and 25 bases lay in between. CDR3 sequence reads: CASSPGGDGQLHSQPQHF. CDR3 coding DNA: TGCGCCAGCAGTCCGGGGGGGGATGGCCAGCTCCATAGTCAGCCCCAGCATTTT.

This chain joins TRBV19 and TRBJ2-1; D is perhaps TRBD1 (6 bases). The V gene's germline CDR1 is LNHDA and CDR2 SQIVND (reference sequence). The CDR3 loop spans 15 amino acids. Trimming pared 5 bases from V and 0 bases from J, leaving 11 bases between. The CDR3, as DNA: TGTGCCAGTAGTCCCCTACAGGGCTCCTACAATGAGCAGTTCTTC. It codes for CASSPLQGSYNEQFF.

The chain combines TRBV5-1 with TRBJ2-6; 7 bases align to TRBD1. The CDR3 runs 16 residues. The germline gives CDR1 SGHRS, CDR2 YFSETQ. Losses at the gene ends were 4 bases for V and 4 bases for J; bases not matched to a gene: 8. The CDR3 sequence: CASSVEGGSGANVLTF. The DNA for the CDR3 is TGCGCCAGCAGCGTCGAAGGGGGCTCAGGGGCCAACGTCCTGACTTTC.

The CDR3 DNA is TGTGCCAGCTCACCTTGGGGGGCCGGGGAGCTGTTTTTT. Translated: CASSPWGAGELFF. The V gene is TRBV18, the J gene TRBJ2-2; D may be TRBD2 (6 bases). The germline V and J ends were trimmed by 3 bases and 6 bases, with 8 bases remaining between them. Germline lookup yields CDR1 KGHSH and CDR2 LQKENI. CDR3 size: 13 residues.

The rearrangement joins TRBV5-6 to TRBJ1-6, with 9 bases that match TRBD1. CDR1 is SGHDT, CDR2 YYEEEE, per germline. The CDR3 is 16 residues long. V lost 4 bases and J lost 10; bases outside the gene matches: 12. CDR3 nucleotide sequence: TGTGCCAGCAGCGTAGGCCCCGGACAGGGGCGGTCACCCCTCCACTTT. The encoded protein is CASSVGPGQGRSPLHF.

The chain joins TRBV14 to TRBJ2-1, with TRBD2 identical over 15 bases. Trimming cost V 8 bases and J 4 bases; bases outside gene matches: 9. The CDR3 consists of 17 residues. CDR1 and CDR2 (germline): SGHDN, FVKESK. The DNA of the CDR3 is TGTGCCAGCGGCGACGGGACTAGCGGGAGGAATTACAATGAGCAGTTCTTC. Translation: CASGDGTSGRNYNEQFF. Full variable domain (remainder filled in from reference TRBV14 and TRBJ2-1): EAGVTQFPSHSVIEKGQTVTLRCDPISGHDNLYWYRRVMGKEIKFLLHFVKESKQDESGMPNNRFLAERTGGTYSTLKVQPAELEDSGVYFCASGDGTSGRNYNEQFFGPGTRLTVL.

This chain links TRBV11-3 with TRBJ2-2, with D unclear. Trimming shortened V by 0 bases and J by 7 bases, and 9 bases separated the two germline ends. The CDR3 is made up of 14 amino acids. Germline CDR1 SGHNT, CDR2 YENEEA. CDR3 in amino acids: CASSLDGPGGELFF. CDR3 nucleotide sequence: TGTGCCAGCAGCTTAGATGGGCCCGGCGGGGAGCTGTTTTTT.

This clone was counted a few times. This chain uses TRBV5-1 with TRBJ2-7; perhaps TRBD2 as D (7 bases). Trimming took off 3 bases at V and 5 bases at J, with 12 bases between the two ends. The germline gives CDR1 SGHRS, CDR2 YFSETQ. This CDR3 has 13 amino acids. The CDR3 reads CASSYREGNEQYF. As DNA, the CDR3 is TGCGCCAGCAGCTACAGGGAGGGCAACGAGCAGTACTTC.

V and J are TRBV19 and TRBJ2-5; 10 nucleotides line up with TRBD2. The CDR3 is 17 residues long. The junction had 12 bases not matched to a gene; V was cut back by 4 bases and J by 4 bases. CDR1 is LNHDA, CDR2 SQIVND, per germline (reference sequence). As DNA, the CDR3 is TGTGCCAGTAGTAAAACCATACTAGCGGGGAGGGGAGAGACCCAGTACTTC. This codes for CASSKTILAGRGETQYF.

The rearrangement links TRBV15 to TRBJ2-2; TRBD1 is a possible D gene (6 bases). The germline CDR1 and CDR2 sequences are LNHNV and YYDKDF (reference sequence). The CDR3 consists of 16 residues. V shed 0 bases and J shed 5 bases, with 13 bases lying between them. The CDR3 nucleotides read TGTGCCACCAGCAGAGAGAGGGGGTTGAAAACCGGGGAGCTGTTTTTT. This gives the protein CATSRERGLKTGELFF.

This chain uses TRBV18 with TRBJ1-5; 8 bases are a match to TRBD1. This CDR3 comprises 16 residues. The germline gives CDR1 KGHSH, CDR2 LQKENI. V lost 6 bases, J lost 0 bases, and 7 bases stayed unmatched. CDR3 coding DNA: TGTGCCAGCTCGCCCGGGACAGGTTATAGCAATCAGCCCCAGCATTTT. It encodes CASSPGTGYSNQPQHF. The variable domain in full, with the rest retrieved from reference TRBV18 and TRBJ1-5, is NAGVMQNPRHLVRRRGQEARLRCSPMKGHSHVYWYRQLPEEGLKFMVYLQKENIIDESGMPKERFSAEFPKEGPSILRIQQVVRGDSAAYFCASSPGTGYSNQPQHFGDGTRLSIL.

This clone was counted a single time. The gene calls are TRBV28 and TRBJ1-1; the D gene is possibly TRBD1 (5 bases). This CDR3 contains 13 residues. Germline V lookup: CDR1 MDHEN, CDR2 SYDVKM. Trimming cost V 5 bases and J 3 bases, with 10 bases left between them. CDR3 sequence: CASSPQGYTEAFF. The CDR3 DNA reads TGTGCCAGCAGTCCCCAGGGTTACACTGAAGCTTTCTTT.

The V gene is TRBV27, the J gene TRBJ1-4; 8 nucleotides match TRBD1. Germline assignment: CDR1 MNHEY and CDR2 SMNVEV (reference sequence). J was trimmed by 8 bases and V by 6 bases; bases with no gene match: 11. The CDR3 loop spans 15 amino acids. The CDR3 here is CASSGVGTGEEKLFF. CDR3 in DNA: TGTGCCAGCAGCGGTGTAGGGACAGGAGAGGAAAAACTGTTTTTT.

The chain carries TRBV6-5 and TRBJ2-7, with TRBD2 matching 13 bases. The J segment lost 1 base and the V segment lost 8 bases, leaving 5 bases of the junction unmatched. CDR1 and CDR2 (germline): MNHEY, SVGAGI. This CDR3 spans 15 amino acids. CDR3 region: CASRLAGGESYEQYF. For the CDR3, the DNA is TGTGCCAGCCGACTAGCGGGAGGAGAGTCCTACGAGCAGTACTTC.

The chain recombines TRBV6-5 with TRBJ2-7; 11 bases agree with TRBD2. Germline CDR1 and CDR2: MNHEY and SVGAGI. This CDR3 comprises 15 residues. Germline trimming cut 6 bases from V and 3 bases from J; bases unmatched to any gene: 7. The CDR3 nucleotides read TGTGCCAGCAGCAGCACCGGGACTAGCGGCTACGAGCAGTACTTC. Protein sequence: CASSSTGTSGYEQYF.

The V call is TRBV6-5, the J call TRBJ2-7; 9 positions agree with TRBD1. CDR3 length equals 14 residues. With V trimmed by 6 bases and J by 2 bases, 5 bases remained unmatched. In germline, CDR1 is MNHEY, CDR2 SVGAGI. CDR3 amino acids: CASRPGQGPYEQYF. The CDR3 region has the DNA TGTGCCAGCAGGCCGGGACAGGGACCCTACGAGCAGTACTTC.

The V gene is TRBV19, the J gene TRBJ1-4; D perhaps matches TRBD1 (6 bases). The ends were cut back, 7 bases at V and 5 bases at J, with 20 bases in the middle. The CDR3 totals 16 residues. Germline lookup yields CDR1 LNHDA and CDR2 SQIVND (reference sequence). Here the CDR3 DNA reads TGTGCCAGTATCGGACAGCTCGGTCGCGGGAATGAAAAACTGTTTTTT. Translation: CASIGQLGRGNEKLFF.